What follows is one T cell receptor (beta chain) and its context. This sample is drawn from a study of technical replicates of blood from a few donors. TCRdb's table, derived via immunoSEQ multiplex PCR, lists solely in-frame clones and lacks some. The data show around 70,000 clones, around 96% seen once. Germline V gene lookup returns CDR1 GTSNPN and CDR2 SVGIG (reference sequence). The CDR3 sequence is 12 residues long. J lost 8 bases, V lost 6 bases, and 6 bases had no gene match. Specimen: T cells isolated from PBMCs. This sequence joins TRBV30 and TRBJ1-2; 10 bases agree with TRBD1. This clonotype originated in a human donor in good health. The DNA of the CDR3 is TGTGCCTGTCAGAGACAGGGGGCGGGCTACACCTTC. Its translation: CACQRQGAGYTF.